This T cell receptor beta chain is drawn from a study of blood T cell repertoires in COVID-19 (dated by TCRdb to the early 2020s). For the study in its entirety: Recovered participants in ImmuneRACE Cohort 3 were defined as having two consecutive negative NP/OP PCR tests, clearance from a healthcare professional, or resolution of symptoms. Where HLA class I and class II types were available, the types were taken from metadata supplied by the sample provider, not from assay-based typing. Samples came from the ongoing ImmuneRACE study (first 160 participants) plus 1,254 subjects from 6 global collaborators. The repertoires were released in a freely available public database intended as a resource for research on the immune response to SARS-CoV-2. The material from the prospective study consisted of cDNA or gDNA derived from T cells, B-cell-depleted T cells, or PBMCs. Samples from collaborators originated in the United States, Italy and Spain and spanned both the acute and convalescent phases of COVID-19. A de-identified subject ID, COVID-19 status, age in years and sex were almost always included in the sample metadata. The dataset comprised deeply sampled blood TCRbeta repertoires from subjects exposed to, actively infected with, or recovered from COVID-19. Study-wide findings and limitations: The amount of clinical and demographic metadata varied by source and participant and was provided uncurated.

Turning to this clone: Its cognate antigen has yet to be identified. Base qualities are not recorded, but no much larger clone differs from it by a single base.

Reading the germline V gene (reference sequence) gives CDR1 GTSNPN and CDR2 SVGIG. Spanning cysteine to phenylalanine, the CDR3 consists of 12 amino acids. Left in the record is the CDR3 DNA by itself, 36 bases read in frame from the first base. At the junction V is shortened by 4 bases and J by 4 bases, with 8 bases in between. TCRbeta CDR3 regions were amplified from genomic DNA by means of the immunoSEQ Assay, a bias-controlled multiplex PCR. In the source study's methods: Nucleated cell counts per sample were estimated from amplification of reference gene primers within the assay. To quantify the absolute abundance of each unique TCRbeta CDR3 rearrangement, sequence reads were collapsed and filtered. For each sample, productive Simpson clonality was calculated as the square root of Simpson's diversity index over productive rearrangements. The clones in this table, taken by TCRdb from immuneACCESS, are in-frame only. Not every clone is retained; where verified, under half of the shortfall comes from an unresolved V gene, and the cause of the rest is unknown. That table supplies the V and J calls and clone size; D and trimming were determined from the DNA. This sample has hundreds of thousands of clones in its table, and 88% of those were observed once. Over 2% of the sample belongs to the ten largest clones.

In the prospective study, participants were about 18 to 95 years old, resided in about two dozen geographic areas of the United States, and were enrolled through a virtual design. In the prospective study, cohorts were assigned on the basis of participant-reported clinical history obtained from a screening survey and a study questionnaire. In the prospective study, whole blood, serum and a nasopharyngeal or oropharyngeal swab were collected from each participant by mobile phlebotomists. Additional blood draws and questionnaires over an approximately 2-month period could optionally be provided by prospective study participants. Before DNA extraction, blood samples from the prospective study were shipped at room temperature or frozen.

The V and J genes are TRBV30 and TRBJ1-3; the D gene cannot be named for sure. This receptor was taken from a woman aged 60-70 years in a cohort exposed to, infected with or recovered from COVID-19 (not recorded which). The specimen was PBMCs or T cells enriched from blood (not recorded which). CDR3 protein: CAWIHPGNTIYF. The nucleotide sequence reads as follows: TGTGCCTGGATACACCCCGGAAACACCATATATTTT.